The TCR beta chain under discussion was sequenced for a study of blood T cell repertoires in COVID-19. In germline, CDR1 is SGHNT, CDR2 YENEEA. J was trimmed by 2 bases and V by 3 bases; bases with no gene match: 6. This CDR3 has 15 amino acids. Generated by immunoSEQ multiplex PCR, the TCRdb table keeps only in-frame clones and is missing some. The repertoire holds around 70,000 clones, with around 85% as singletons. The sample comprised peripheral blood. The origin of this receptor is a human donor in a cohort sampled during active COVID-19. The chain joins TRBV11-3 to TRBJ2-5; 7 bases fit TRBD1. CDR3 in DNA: TGTGCCAGCAGCTTCGGACAGGACCTACAAGAGACCCAGTACTTC. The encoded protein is CASSFGQDLQETQYF.